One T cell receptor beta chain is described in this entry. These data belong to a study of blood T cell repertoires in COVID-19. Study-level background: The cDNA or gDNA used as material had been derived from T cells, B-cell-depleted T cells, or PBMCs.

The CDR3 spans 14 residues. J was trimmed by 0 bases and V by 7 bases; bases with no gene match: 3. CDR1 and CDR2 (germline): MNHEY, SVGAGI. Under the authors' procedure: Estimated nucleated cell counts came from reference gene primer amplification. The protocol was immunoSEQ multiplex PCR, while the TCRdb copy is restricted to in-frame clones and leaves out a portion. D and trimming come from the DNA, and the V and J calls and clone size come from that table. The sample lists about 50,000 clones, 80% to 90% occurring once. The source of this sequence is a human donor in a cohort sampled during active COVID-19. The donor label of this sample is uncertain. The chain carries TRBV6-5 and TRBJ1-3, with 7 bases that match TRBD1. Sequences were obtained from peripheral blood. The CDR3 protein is CASMRDSSGNTIYF. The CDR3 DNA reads TGTGCCAGCATGAGGGACAGCTCTGGAAACACCATATATTTT.